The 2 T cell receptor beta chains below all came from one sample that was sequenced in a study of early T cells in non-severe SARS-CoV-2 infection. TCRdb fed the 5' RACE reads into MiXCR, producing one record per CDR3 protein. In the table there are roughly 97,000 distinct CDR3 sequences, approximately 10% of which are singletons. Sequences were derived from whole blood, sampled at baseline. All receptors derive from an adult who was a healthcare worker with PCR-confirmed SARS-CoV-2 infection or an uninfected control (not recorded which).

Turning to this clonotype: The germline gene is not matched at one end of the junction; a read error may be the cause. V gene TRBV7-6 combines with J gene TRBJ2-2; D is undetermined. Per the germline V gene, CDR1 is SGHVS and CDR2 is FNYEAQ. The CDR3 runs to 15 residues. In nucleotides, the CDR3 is TGTGCCAGCAGCTTAATAACAATGAACACCAGGGAGCTGTTTTTT. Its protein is CASSLITMNTRELFF.

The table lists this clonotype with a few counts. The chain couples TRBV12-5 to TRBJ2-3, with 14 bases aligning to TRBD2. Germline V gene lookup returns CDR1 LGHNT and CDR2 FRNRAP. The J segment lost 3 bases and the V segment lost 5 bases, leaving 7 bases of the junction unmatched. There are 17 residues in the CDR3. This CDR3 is CASGPGTSGSLTDTQYF. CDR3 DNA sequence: TGTGCTAGTGGTCCCGGGACTAGCGGGAGTCTGACAGATACGCAGTATTTT.